The rows below give T cell receptor beta chains drawn from one sample of a study of cytomegalovirus exposure and HLA in healthy donors. TCRdb keeps only in-frame clones here, not all; method: immunoSEQ multiplex PCR. The repertoire holds some 250,000 clones, with around 87% as singletons. Sequences were obtained from PBMCs. These receptors were collected from a young woman in good health and CMV-seronegative. The CDR3 runs from the conserved cysteine through the conserved F or W. Each record gives: V gene, J gene, clone size, D gene, CDR3 DNA, CDR3 protein. A D gene is named only where the DNA matches it firmly. Clone size is not always given. Where it is, it says once, few, many or a class for expanded clones.

>TRBV5-1|TRBJ1-1|NA|NA
TGCGCCAGCAGCTCCGACAGGCAAACTGAAGCTTTCTTT
CASSSDRQTEAFF
>TRBV19|TRBJ2-7|NA|NA
TGTGCCAGTACCCCCAGGCCTAAGGGGCCCTACGAGCAGTACTTC
CASTPRPKGPYEQYF
>TRBV2|TRBJ1-2|NA|TRBD1
TGTGCCAGCAGAACAGGGGAGGTCTATGGCTACACCTTC
CASRTGEVYGYTF
>TRBV14|TRBJ1-2|once|NA
TGTGCCAGCAGCCACGGGTCCACCCTGGGTGGCTACACCTTC
CASSHGSTLGGYTF
>TRBV30|TRBJ1-4|NA|NA
TGTGCCTGGAGTGTGGCTGAAAAACTGTTTTTT
CAWSVAEKLFF
>TRBV7-9|TRBJ2-1|NA|NA
TGTGCCAGCAGCCCGGCAGGGTCGAATGAGCAGTTCTTC
CASSPAGSNEQFF
>TRBV25-1|TRBJ1-2|NA|NA
TGTGCCAGCAGTGAGGAGGACAGCCGAGGCTATGGCTACACCTTC
CASSEEDSRGYGYTF
>TRBV5-1|TRBJ1-1|NA|TRBD1
TGCGCCAGCAGGGAACCGGGACAGGGGGCGAACACTGAAGCTTTCTTT
CASREPGQGANTEAFF
>TRBV11-1|TRBJ2-7|NA|TRBD1
TGTGCCAGCAGGCCAAGACAGGGATACGAGCAGTACTTC
CASRPRQGYEQYF
>TRBV7-2|TRBJ1-6|few|NA
TGTGCCAGCAGCGAACTCGGGGGAGGGAATTCACCCCTCCACTTT
CASSELGGGNSPLHF
>TRBV5-4|TRBJ1-6|few|TRBD1
TGTGCCAGCAGCAGGGACAGGGGTAATTCACCCCTCCACTTT
CASSRDRGNSPLHF
>TRBV19|TRBJ2-1|NA|NA
TGTGCCAGTAGTATCGGACAAGATTACAATGAGCAGTTCTTC
CASSIGQDYNEQFF
>TRBV2|TRBJ1-3|NA|NA
TGTGCCAGCAGTGATGGTTGGACACCCTCTGGAAACACCATATATTTT
CASSDGWTPSGNTIYF
>TRBV13|TRBJ2-5|NA|NA
TGTGCCAGCAGCAAAGGGGTCCAAGAGACCCAGTACTTC
CASSKGVQETQYF
>TRBV7-9|TRBJ1-2|NA|NA
TGTGCCAGCAGCCTCCCAGGCGACTATGGCTACACCTTC
CASSLPGDYGYTF
>TRBV9|TRBJ2-5|once|NA
TGTGCCAGCAGCGTAGACCCTAGACCAGAGACCCAGTACTTC
CASSVDPRPETQYF
>TRBV4-3|TRBJ1-2|NA|TRBD1
TGCGCCAGCAGCCCAAGATACCCAGGGGGGTATGGTGGCTACACCTTC
CASSPRYPGGYGGYTF
>TRBV5-5|TRBJ1-2|NA|TRBD1
TGTGCCAGCACCATGGACAGGGGGCAAGGTGGCTACACCTTC
CASTMDRGQGGYTF